These 22 T cell receptor beta chains share one sample of origin, sequenced in a study of cytomegalovirus exposure and HLA in healthy donors. The study ran its PCR with 60 Vbeta and 13 Jbeta primers. Clones were sequenced by immunoSEQ multiplex PCR, and TCRdb holds only the in-frame ones, with some missing. The repertoire has roughly 170,000 clones, 80% to 85% of them found once; the top ten carry around 1.5%. Sample: PBMCs. Receptor source: a man in his fifties in good health and CMV-seronegative.

J is TRBJ2-6 and V is TRBV19; a possible D gene is TRBD2 (6 bases). Trimming left V 6 bases short and J 2 bases short, with 11 bases between. The V gene's germline CDR1 is LNHDA and CDR2 SQIVND (reference sequence). The CDR3 runs to 15 residues. CDR3 in DNA: TGTGCCAGTAGCACCCGGACTACTGGGGCCAACGTCCTGACTTTC. Its protein product is CASSTRTTGANVLTF.

V is TRBV5-1 and J is TRBJ1-1, with TRBD1 as a possible D gene (5 bases). The V and J ends lost 0 bases and 7 bases respectively, with 16 bases between them. This CDR3 region has 15 residues. The germline gives CDR1 SGHRS, CDR2 YFSETQ. CDR3 bases: TGCGCCAGCAGCTTGGGGCAGGGCGCCAGGCTTGAAGCTTTCTTT. This gives the protein CASSLGQGARLEAFF.

This clone is a singleton in its sample. The rearrangement joins TRBV9 to TRBJ1-2, with a weak D call TRBD1 (6 bases). The CDR3 totals 13 residues. Germline lookup yields CDR1 SGDLS and CDR2 YYNGEE. V was trimmed by 2 bases and J by 4 bases, leaving 9 bases between them. CDR3 loop: CASSVLDSYGYTF. CDR3 nucleotides: TGTGCCAGCAGCGTGTTGGACAGCTATGGCTACACCTTC.

This clone was detected only a few times. J is TRBJ1-4 and V is TRBV7-9; TRBD1 matches 8 bases. V trimming: 2 bases; J trimming: 6 bases; junction bases outside the gene matches: 5. This CDR3 spans 15 amino acids. Germline-derived CDR1 and CDR2 are SEHNR and FQNEAQ (reference sequence). CDR3 sequence (DNA): TGTGCCAGCAGCTTAACGCAGGGGGCGTATGAAAAACTGTTTTTT. The encoded protein is CASSLTQGAYEKLFF.

The rearrangement links TRBV7-2 to TRBJ2-2, with D possibly TRBD2 on 5 matching bases. Germline CDR1 reads SGHTA; CDR2 reads FQGNSA. V lost 9 bases and J lost 4, with 18 bases in between. The CDR3 consists of 15 residues. CDR3 residues: CASSDRPRGTGELFF. CDR3 bases: TGTGCCAGTTCAGACCGACCCCGGGGCACCGGGGAGCTGTTTTTT.

The chain couples TRBV9 to TRBJ2-2, with 9 bases identical to TRBD2. The CDR3 sequence is 17 residues long. V shed 4 bases, J shed 0 bases, and the junction held 7 bases outside the gene matches. Germline CDR1 reads SGDLS; CDR2 reads YYNGEE. The CDR3 sequence: CASSLRLAAANTGELFF. The DNA of the CDR3 is TGTGCCAGCAGCCTTCGACTAGCGGCTGCGAACACCGGGGAGCTGTTTTTT.

This clone was observed a few times. This chain connects TRBV25-1 to TRBJ1-2, with no clear D. CDR1 and CDR2 (germline): MGHDK, SYGVNS. This CDR3 has 11 amino acids. V gave up 6 bases and J gave up 0 bases, with 2 bases separating them. CDR3 region: CASSANYGYTF. The CDR3 DNA reads as TGTGCCAGCAGCGCTAACTATGGCTACACCTTC.

V usage is TRBV7-6 and J usage is TRBJ2-5; tentative D call: TRBD1 (6 bases). The DNA end is more similar to TRBJ2-7, so the J call may be wrong. The CDR3 contains 14 residues. Per germline, CDR1 SGHVS and CDR2 FNYEAQ. The CDR3 sequence is CASSLEGDPYEQYF. The CDR3 coding sequence is TGTGCCAGCAGCTTAGAGGGGGATCCCTACGAGCAGTACTTC.

Worth noting for this clone: The same CDR3 is also encoded by other DNA sequences in this sample. The chain combines TRBV5-1 with TRBJ2-7; 8 bases are shared with TRBD1. Germline values: CDR1 SGHRS, CDR2 YFSETQ. The length of the CDR3 is 14 residues. Losses at the gene ends were 4 bases for V and 0 bases for J; bases not matched to a gene: 3. CDR3 sequence reads: CASSGGTGSYEQYF. The CDR3 region has the DNA TGCGCCAGCAGCGGTGGGACAGGCTCCTACGAGCAGTACTTC.

J is TRBJ2-6 and V is TRBV2; D is unresolved. CDR3 length equals 15 residues. The germline V gene encodes CDR1 SNHLY and CDR2 FYNNEI. The ends were cut back, 6 bases at V and 2 bases at J, with 11 bases in the middle. The CDR3 coding sequence is TGTGCCAGCAGACCGAGGTTAACTGGGGCCAACGTCCTGACTTTC. It translates to CASRPRLTGANVLTF.

The chain is built from TRBV7-6 and TRBJ2-1, with 11 nucleotides matching TRBD2. Germline V gene sequence: CDR1 SGHVS, CDR2 FNYEAQ. The V gene end was trimmed by 7 bases and the J gene end by 2 bases; junction bases not matched to a gene: 7. The CDR3 has 16 amino acids. The CDR3 DNA sequence: TGTGCCAGCACAACCGGGACTAGCGGAACCTACAATGAGCAGTTCTTC. Translating gives CASTTGTSGTYNEQFF.

In its sample, this clone was seen a few times. The chain couples TRBV28 to TRBJ1-5; 7 nucleotides line up with TRBD1. The germline CDR1 and CDR2 sequences are MDHEN and SYDVKM. The V segment lost 5 bases and the J segment 6 bases; nucleotides outside the gene matches: 10. The CDR3 runs to 15 residues. Written as DNA, the CDR3 is TGTGCCAGCAGTGCCCAAGAGGGGGCAGGTCAGCCCCAGCATTTT. Protein: CASSAQEGAGQPQHF.

The chain is built from TRBV6-1 and TRBJ1-5, with TRBD1 matching over 9 bases. The CDR3 extends over 15 amino acids. V was pared by 9 bases and J by 2 bases, with 8 bases of the junction left unmatched. Looked up from germline, CDR1 is MNHNS and CDR2 is SASEGT. The CDR3 sequence is CASTRTGEGNQPQHF. DNA for the CDR3: TGTGCCAGTACGAGGACAGGGGAAGGCAATCAGCCCCAGCATTTT.

The rearrangement uses TRBV6-5 and TRBJ1-2, with D possibly being TRBD1 (6 bases). This CDR3 spans 13 amino acids. V lost 6 bases and J 3 bases, leaving 11 bases between the germline ends. The germline gives CDR1 MNHEY, CDR2 SVGAGI. The CDR3 DNA reads as TGTGCCAGCAGCGGGGACAAGTACTATGGCTACACCTTC. Protein: CASSGDKYYGYTF.

This clone appeared a single time. The chain recombines TRBV7-2 with TRBJ2-7, with 12 bases aligning to TRBD2. There are 14 residues in the CDR3. CDR1 and CDR2 (germline): SGHTA, FQGNSA. The J segment lost 4 bases and the V segment lost 3 bases, leaving 1 base of the junction unmatched. CDR3 in amino acids: CASSFGTSGYEQYF. In nucleotides, the CDR3 is TGTGCCAGCAGCTTCGGGACTAGCGGGTACGAGCAGTACTTC.

The V call is TRBV28, the J call TRBJ2-1; TRBD2 agrees at 9 bases. Germline CDR1 MDHEN, CDR2 SYDVKM. The CDR3 is 16 residues long. The V and J ends lost 5 bases and 8 bases, in that order; junction bases with no gene match: 13. CDR3 residues: CASSPPGAGGPDEQFF. CDR3 nucleotides: TGTGCCAGCAGTCCCCCCGGGGCGGGAGGGCCGGATGAGCAGTTCTTC.

The gene calls are TRBV18 and TRBJ1-3; 7 bases are shared with TRBD1. The V gene end was trimmed by 0 bases and the J gene end by 1 base; junction bases not matched to a gene: 3. CDR1 and CDR2 (germline): KGHSH, LQKENI. The CDR3 spans 16 residues. CDR3 in DNA: TGTGCCAGCTCACCACCGGGGACAGAGTCTGGAAACACCATATATTTT. It translates to CASSPPGTESGNTIYF.

This clone came up once. The chain links TRBV6-1 to TRBJ1-2, with D maybe TRBD1 (5 bases). This CDR3 comprises 13 residues. Germline CDR1 reads MNHNS; CDR2 reads SASEGT. The V end lost 2 bases, the J end lost 4 bases, and 8 bases lay between the germline ends. DNA of the CDR3: TGTGCCAGCAGTGAAAGGGGACTCTATGGCTACACCTTC. Translating gives CASSERGLYGYTF.

The V and J genes are TRBV7-2 and TRBJ2-2, with 7 bases identical to TRBD1. Per germline, CDR1 SGHTA and CDR2 FQGNSA. V shed 5 bases and J 6 bases; nucleotides not matched to a gene: 9. This CDR3 comprises 15 residues. CDR3 nucleotide sequence: TGTGCCAGCAGCGCCCAGAGGGGGCGCCCCGGGGAGCTGTTTTTT. This sequence encodes CASSAQRGRPGELFF.

The chain carries TRBV4-2 and TRBJ2-7; 7 bases line up with TRBD1. The CDR3 sequence is 14 residues long. V lost 6 bases to trimming and J lost 3 bases; unmatched junction nucleotides: 8. Germline CDR1 LGHNA, CDR2 YNFKEQ. The CDR3 region is CASSPPGQSYEQYF. The CDR3, as DNA: TGTGCCAGCAGTCCTCCGGGACAGAGCTACGAGCAGTACTTC.

The rearrangement joins TRBV9 to TRBJ1-1; D call uncertain. This CDR3 is 15 amino acids long. The germline CDR1 and CDR2 sequences are SGDLS and YYNGEE. V lost 0 bases, J lost 4 bases, and 13 bases lay in between. CDR3: CASSVVTQGVTEAFF. CDR3 DNA: TGTGCCAGCAGCGTAGTGACCCAAGGAGTCACTGAAGCTTTCTTT.

In its sample, this clone was seen once. CDR3 nucleotides: TGCGCCAGCAGCTTGGATTCAGGCAGGAGGGGCAATGAGCAGTTCTTC. It translates to CASSLDSGRRGNEQFF. This chain connects TRBV5-1 to TRBJ2-1, with D possibly being TRBD2 (6 bases). Germline V CDR1 and CDR2: SGHRS, YFSETQ. V was clipped by 0 bases and J by 6 bases, with 16 bases between them. CDR3 length equals 16 residues.